The 20 T cell receptor beta chains below were found in one sample sequenced in a study of neurological immune-mediated disorders. TCRdb independently ran MiXCR on the 5' RACE reads; one entry per CDR3 protein. This table holds 50,000 or so distinct CDR3 sequences, around 3.5% found once. Sequenced: PBMCs. The receptor source for this set is a man aged 55 to 70 with multiple sclerosis.

This clonotype was found many times. The chain joins TRBV5-1 to TRBJ1-2; the match to TRBD1 covers 12 bases. Germline trimming cut 3 bases from V and 7 bases from J; bases unmatched to any gene: 4. The CDR3 has 14 residues. CDR1 and CDR2 from the germline V gene are SGHRS and YFSETQ. In DNA, the CDR3 is TGCGCCAGCAGCTCCGGGACAGGGGGCCGTGGCTACACCTTC. Translating it yields CASSSGTGGRGYTF.

This clonotype has a single count. A much larger clone lies one base from this, so it may be a read error. This chain connects TRBV20-1 to TRBJ2-2; D gene uncertain. Trimming took 1 base from V and 6 from J, leaving 6 bases between them. Germline assignment: CDR1 DFQATT and CDR2 SNEGSKA (reference sequence). There are 12 residues in the CDR3. As DNA, the CDR3 is TGCAGTGCTAGAGTCGACGCCGGGGAGCTGTTTTTT. Translated: CSARVDAGELFF.

This clonotype occurred many times. V usage is TRBV5-1 and J usage is TRBJ2-1; D may correspond to TRBD1 or TRBD2 (5 bases each). CDR3 size: 16 residues. From germline, CDR1 is SGHRS and CDR2 YFSETQ. Trimming took 1 base from V and 0 from J, leaving 11 bases between them. The CDR3 loop is CASSLTGTSSYNEQFF. In nucleotides, the CDR3 is TGCGCCAGCAGCTTGACTGGGACCAGCTCCTACAATGAGCAGTTCTTC.

This clonotype was detected ten times or more. The chain is built from TRBV20-1 and TRBJ1-6, with TRBD1 as a possible D gene (5 bases). The V end was cut by 2 bases, the J end by 8 bases, with 10 bases between. The CDR3 runs 13 residues. Germline V gene lookup returns CDR1 DFQATT and CDR2 SNEGSKA (reference sequence). CDR3: CSARWRGDSPLHF. In nucleotides, the CDR3 is TGCAGTGCTAGATGGAGGGGAGATTCACCCCTCCACTTT.

The V call is TRBV5-6, the J call TRBJ2-1, with D possibly matching TRBD2 (5 bases). Germline CDR1 reads SGHDT; CDR2 reads YYEEEE. The V and J ends lost 3 bases and 10 bases respectively, with 11 bases between them. The CDR3 has 12 amino acids. CDR3 in amino acids: CASSYPPGEQFF. The CDR3, as DNA: TGTGCCAGCAGCTACCCCCCGGGGGAGCAGTTCTTC.

This clonotype was recorded many times. This chain uses TRBV5-1 with TRBJ1-1, with D unresolved. With 0 bases removed from V and 5 bases from J, the gap between germline ends came to 8 bases. The CDR3 is 13 amino acids. Germline CDR1 SGHRS, CDR2 YFSETQ. This CDR3 is CASSLAVVTEAFF. The CDR3 nucleotides read TGCGCCAGCAGCTTGGCCGTGGTGACTGAAGCTTTCTTT.

This clonotype has at least ten counts. The gene calls are TRBV7-8 and TRBJ1-6; tentatively, D is TRBD1 (5 bases). CDR1 is SGHVS and CDR2 is FQNEAQ in the germline V gene. V lost 1 base and J lost 8, with 6 bases in between. CDR3 length: 13 amino acids. CDR3 sequence: CASSLEGDSPLHF. The CDR3 DNA follows: TGTGCCAGCAGCTTAGAAGGGGATTCACCCCTCCACTTT.

This clonotype showed up many times. The chain recombines TRBV7-2 with TRBJ2-1; 10 nucleotides align to TRBD2. Trimming cost V 1 base and J 6 bases; bases outside gene matches: 12. This CDR3 has 18 residues. Germline V gene sequence: CDR1 SGHTA, CDR2 FQGNSA. CDR3: CASSLGGLASLRGNEQFF. CDR3 nucleotides: TGTGCCAGCAGCTTAGGGGGACTAGCGTCTCTGAGGGGCAATGAGCAGTTCTTC.

There are many counts of this clonotype. The rearrangement links TRBV24-1 to TRBJ2-1; D perhaps matches TRBD1 (5 bases). The CDR3 extends over 13 amino acids. The ends were cut back, 7 bases at V and 2 bases at J, with 8 bases in the middle. Germline CDR1 KGHDR, CDR2 SFDVKD. CDR3 sequence (DNA): TGTGCCACCAGGAAGGGGACCTACAATGAGCAGTTCTTC. Translating gives CATRKGTYNEQFF.

This clonotype was counted ten times or more. This chain connects TRBV21-1 to TRBJ2-5; TRBD1, as called in the table, went unchecked against the DNA. TRBV21-1 is termed a pseudogene. This CDR3 comprises 18 residues. CDR3 nucleotides: TGTGCCAGCAGCCTCCATGCCGAGGGACAGGTGGGGATGGAGACCCAGTACTTC. It is translated as CASSLHAEGQVGMETQYF.

This clonotype appeared many times. The rearrangement links TRBV7-3 to TRBJ2-1; no definite D call. Germline lookup yields CDR1 SGHTA and CDR2 FQGTGA. With 4 bases removed from V and 5 bases from J, the gap between germline ends came to 9 bases. This CDR3 has 13 residues. CDR3 protein: CASSSRLNNEQFF. DNA of the CDR3: TGTGCCAGCAGCTCCCGACTGAACAATGAGCAGTTCTTC.

This clonotype was recorded many times. The V gene is TRBV20-1, the J gene TRBJ1-5; the D is unclear. The CDR3 totals 13 residues. Trimming shortened V by 6 bases and J by 6 bases, and 15 bases separated the two germline ends. Germline assignment: CDR1 DFQATT and CDR2 SNEGSKA (reference sequence). CDR3 protein: CSAERAGGQPQHF. The CDR3 nucleotides read TGCAGTGCCGAAAGGGCTGGCGGTCAGCCCCAGCATTTT.

This clonotype was seen ten or more times. The genes are TRBV5-1 and TRBJ2-7, with D perhaps matching TRBD2 (7 bases). The CDR3 runs to 15 residues. Trimming removed 5 bases at V and 0 bases at J, with 15 bases between. The germline V gene has CDR1 SGHRS and CDR2 YFSETQ. DNA of the CDR3: TGCGCCAGCAGTGGGGGGGCGACGGACTCCTACGAGCAGTACTTC. It encodes CASSGGATDSYEQYF.

This clonotype was seen repeatedly, ten times or more. V gene TRBV18 combines with J gene TRBJ1-3, with D possibly TRBD1 on 5 matching bases. Germline V gene lookup returns CDR1 KGHSH and CDR2 LQKENI. V gave up 6 bases and J gave up 0 bases, with 15 bases separating them. The CDR3 is 16 amino acids. The CDR3 coding sequence is TGTGCCAGCTCCCTCCGGGACCCGAGCTCTGGAAACACCATATATTTT. The encoded protein is CASSLRDPSSGNTIYF.

This clonotype was seen ten or more times. The V and J genes are TRBV7-6 and TRBJ2-3, with 9 bases identical to TRBD2. There are 13 residues in the CDR3. Unmatched junction bases numbered 6, after V lost 0 bases and J lost 14 bases. Germline V gene data show CDR1 as SGHVS and CDR2 as FNYEAQ. The CDR3 DNA follows: TGTGCCAGCAGCTTAGCGCTGGGGACTAGCCGGTATTTT. It translates to CASSLALGTSRYF.

There are many counts of this clonotype. The chain couples TRBV4-1 to TRBJ2-6; D is unresolved. Per germline, CDR1 MGHRA and CDR2 YSYEKL. Trimming left V 0 bases short and J 0 bases short, with 21 bases between. The CDR3 covers 21 residues. Here the CDR3 reads CASSQEGSRFHTTSGANVLTF. CDR3 coding DNA: TGCGCCAGCAGCCAAGAAGGGTCTAGGTTTCATACCACCTCTGGGGCCAACGTCCTGACTTTC.

A note on this clonotype: With a much larger clone just one base away, this may be a read error. The chain is built from TRBV9 and TRBJ1-2; D may be TRBD1 (6 bases). Germline values: CDR1 SGDLS, CDR2 YYNGEE. The CDR3 length is 13 residues. V was trimmed by 0 bases and J by 8 bases, leaving 11 bases between them. The CDR3 nucleotides read TGTGCCAGCAGCGTAGTTTCAGGGGAAGGCTACACCTTC. As protein: CASSVVSGEGYTF.

This clonotype was observed many times. J is TRBJ1-1 and V is TRBV5-5; D ambiguous. V dropped 0 bases and J dropped 2 bases, with 11 bases sitting between them. The germline V gene encodes CDR1 SGHKS and CDR2 YYEKEE (reference sequence). This CDR3 comprises 15 residues. The CDR3 sequence: CASSLAATRNTEAFF. The CDR3 bases are TGTGCCAGCAGCTTGGCCGCGACAAGAAACACTGAAGCTTTCTTT.

The sample holds many counts of this clonotype. The rearrangement joins TRBV20-1 to TRBJ1-5; 7 bases map to TRBD1. J lost 4 bases, V lost 3 bases, and 0 bases had no gene match. The length of the CDR3 is 12 residues. CDR1 DFQATT and CDR2 SNEGSKA come from the germline V gene (reference sequence). In nucleotides, the CDR3 is TGCAGTGCTAGGGGACAGAATCAGCCCCAGCATTTT. This sequence encodes CSARGQNQPQHF.

At least ten counts were recorded for this clonotype. The gene calls are TRBV6-6 and TRBJ1-3; 7 positions match TRBD1. From germline, CDR1 is MNHNY and CDR2 SVGAGI (reference sequence). Trimming cost V 0 bases and J 2 bases; bases outside gene matches: 1. The CDR3 loop spans 15 amino acids. CDR3 residues: CASSYSTGTGNTIYF. The CDR3 bases are TGTGCCAGCAGTTACTCGACAGGGACTGGAAACACCATATATTTT.